Sequencing of this TCR beta chain was carried out in a study of vaccination and CD4 T cells after COVID-19. On the study more broadly: The makeup of the convalescents was six males and four females, two of them Hispanic.

The study sequenced cultured CD4+ T cell DNA using the Oncomine TCR Beta short-read assay. From the PCR reads, TCRdb called clonotypes with MiXCR, one entry per CDR3 protein. The sample includes about 18,000 distinct CDR3 sequences, about 45% of them seen just once. Time point specified: late sampling 161 to 241 days after vaccination in a few convalescent patients. This sample's treatment: roughly 11-day PBMC culture with coronavirus spike peptide pools or control peptides (ViraFEST assay). Expanded clonotypes were found by TCR sequencing after peptide-pool stimulation (ViraFEST). PBMCs were cultured at 1.5 million to 2.5 million per well with 9.5 to 10 IU/ml IL-2 and roughly 10 ug/ml peptide pools. With fresh IL-2 medium, half the medium was replaced on days 3 and 7. This clonotype has just one count. Its antigen is unknown. This clonotype was obtained from a human donor who had recovered from COVID-19. The sequences come from CD4+ T cells from blood, cultured in vitro, collected about 7 months after SARS-CoV-2 vaccination.

This chain's CDR3 is CASTKGQGIFYGYTF. The CDR3 nucleotides read TGTGCCAGCACCAAAGGACAGGGGATTTTCTATGGCTACACCTTC. The chain is built from TRBV2 and TRBJ1-2, with TRBD1 identical over 9 bases. Trimming cost V 7 bases and J 4 bases; bases outside gene matches: 10. The germline V gene encodes CDR1 SNHLY and CDR2 FYNNEI. There are 15 residues in the CDR3.